These 14 T cell receptor beta chains came from one sample sequenced in a study of CD8+CD57+ T cells in acquired aplastic anemia. The use of genomic DNA as template underpinned the TCR beta VDJ and CDR3 profiling. MiXCR, applied by TCRdb to the reads, yields one record per CDR3 protein. The table includes fewer than 200,000 distinct CDR3 sequences, 63% detected once. Input material: sorted CD4+, CD8+, or CD8+CD57+ T cells (not recorded which) from PBMCs. The source is a human donor in good health.

The V call is TRBV20-1, the J call TRBJ2-7, with 7 bases aligning to TRBD2. The length of the CDR3 is 14 residues. Trimming cost V 4 bases and J 3 bases; bases outside gene matches: 9. CDR1 and CDR2 from the germline V gene are DFQATT and SNEGSKA (reference sequence). The CDR3 nucleotides read TGCAGTGCTACTAAAGCGGGGCCCAGCTACGAGCAGTACTTC. It yields the protein CSATKAGPSYEQYF.

There are a few counts of this clonotype. The genes are TRBV27 and TRBJ2-1, with 9 bases that match TRBD2. Unmatched junction bases numbered 6, after V lost 2 bases and J lost 7 bases. CDR1 and CDR2 (germline): MNHEY, SMNVEV (reference sequence). The CDR3 length is 15 residues. CDR3 in amino acids: CASSLIAGVSNEQFF. For the CDR3, the DNA is TGTGCCAGCAGTTTAATAGCGGGAGTTTCGAATGAGCAGTTCTTC.

The V and J genes are TRBV2 and TRBJ1-5; no clear D. CDR3 length: 16 residues. The germline V and J ends were trimmed by 7 bases and 7 bases, with 23 bases remaining between them. The germline gives CDR1 SNHLY, CDR2 FYNNEI. CDR3 protein: CASNPLRERVDQPQHF. CDR3 nucleotides: TGTGCCAGCAACCCCCTCCGGGAGAGGGTGGACCAGCCCCAGCATTTT. The variable domain in full, with the rest retrieved from reference TRBV2 and TRBJ1-5, is EPEVTQTPSHQVTQMGQEVILRCVPISNHLYFYWYRQILGQKVEFLVSFYNNEISEKSEIFDDQFSVERPDGSNFTLKIRSTKLEDSAMYFCASNPLRERVDQPQHFGDGTRLSIL.

This rearrangement joins TRBV19 to TRBJ2-1, with D maybe TRBD2 (5 bases). Trimming took off 6 bases at V and 5 bases at J, with 11 bases between the two ends. The CDR3 sequence is 13 residues long. Germline lookup yields CDR1 LNHDA and CDR2 SQIVND (reference sequence). The CDR3, as DNA: TGTGCCAGTAGGCGGGCTTTAGACAATGAGCAGTTCTTC. Translating gives CASRRALDNEQFF.

The rearrangement links TRBV10-3 to TRBJ1-6; 8 bases fit TRBD1. From germline, CDR1 is ENHRY and CDR2 SYGVKD. V was pared by 5 bases and J by 13 bases, with 4 bases of the junction left unmatched. The CDR3 is 12 amino acids. The CDR3 sequence: CAISPGQGPLHF. CDR3 bases: TGTGCCATCAGTCCTGGACAGGGCCCCCTCCACTTT.

The rearrangement uses TRBV7-2 and TRBJ2-3; D tentatively reads TRBD1 or TRBD2 (5 bases each). The CDR3 runs to 13 residues. V gave up 5 bases and J gave up 7 bases, with 13 bases separating them. Germline V CDR1 and CDR2: SGHTA, FQGNSA. CDR3 in DNA: TGTGCCAGCAGCCGAACGGGGCTGAATACGCAGTATTTT. Amino acids: CASSRTGLNTQYF.

The chain carries TRBV5-1 and TRBJ2-7; 8 bases are a match to TRBD2. Losses at the gene ends were 0 bases for V and 3 bases for J; bases not matched to a gene: 5. Germline V CDR1 and CDR2: SGHRS, YFSETQ. The length of the CDR3 is 15 residues. The DNA of the CDR3 is TGCGCCAGCAGCTTGGTGACGGCGGGAGGCTACGAGCAGTACTTC. It translates to CASSLVTAGGYEQYF.

The table lists this clonotype with many counts. J is TRBJ1-1 and V is TRBV5-6, with D possibly being TRBD1 (5 bases). V gave up 0 bases and J gave up 7 bases, with 7 bases separating them. The CDR3 consists of 12 residues. The germline V gene encodes CDR1 SGHDT and CDR2 YYEEEE. The CDR3, as DNA: TGTGCCAGCAGCTTGGCAGGGCATGAAGCTTTCTTT. This sequence encodes CASSLAGHEAFF.

The genes are TRBV2 and TRBJ2-2; D is unclear. The length of the CDR3 is 14 residues. The V end was cut by 7 bases, the J end by 1 base, with 10 bases between. The V gene's germline CDR1 is SNHLY and CDR2 FYNNEI. In nucleotides, the CDR3 is TGTGCCAGCATGCAACAGTGGAACACCGGGGAGCTGTTTTTT. The encoded protein is CASMQQWNTGELFF.

V usage is TRBV6-5 and J usage is TRBJ2-1; 8 nucleotides agree with TRBD2. The CDR3 contains 15 residues. With V trimmed by 2 bases and J by 7 bases, 7 bases remained unmatched. CDR1 is MNHEY, CDR2 SVGAGI, per germline. The CDR3, as DNA: TGTGCCAGCAGTTACGCGGGACTAGGCCAGAATGAGCAGTTCTTC. This encodes CASSYAGLGQNEQFF.

This clonotype occurred once. One junction end disagrees with the germline gene, perhaps due to a read error. This chain links TRBV5-6 with TRBJ1-1, with a weak D call TRBD1 (6 bases). CDR3 size: 12 residues. Germline values: CDR1 SGHDT, CDR2 YYEEEE. Written as DNA, the CDR3 is TGTGTCAGCAGCCAAGGGGGGACTGAAGCTTTCTTT. Protein product: CVSSQGGTEAFF.

As for this clonotype: The germline gene is not matched at one end of the junction; a read error may be the cause. The chain has TRBV10-1 and TRBJ2-7; possibly TRBD1 for D (5 bases). The CDR3 is 16 amino acids. Germline CDR1 is WNHNN and CDR2 is SYGVQD (reference sequence). CDR3 region: CASSEDRANSSYERYF. In DNA, the CDR3 is TGCGCCAGCAGTGAGGACAGAGCCAATAGCTCATACGAGCGGTACTTC.

This clonotype has just a few counts. The gene calls are TRBV7-8 and TRBJ2-7; 16 bases match TRBD2. This CDR3 is 15 amino acids long. The J segment lost 7 bases and the V segment lost 6 bases, leaving 6 bases of the junction unmatched. CDR1 and CDR2 from the germline V gene are SGHVS and FQNEAQ. CDR3 sequence (DNA): TGTGCCAGCAGGATCGGGACTAGCGGGGGGGGGGAGCAGTACTTC. It is translated as CASRIGTSGGGEQYF.

The rearrangement uses TRBV19 and TRBJ2-7, with D possibly being TRBD1 (5 bases). Germline-derived CDR1 and CDR2 are LNHDA and SQIVND (reference sequence). Trimming cost V 3 bases and J 1 base, with 10 bases left between them. The CDR3 runs 14 residues. This CDR3 reads CASSINPGSYEQYF. DNA of the CDR3: TGTGCCAGTAGTATTAATCCAGGGTCCTACGAGCAGTACTTC.